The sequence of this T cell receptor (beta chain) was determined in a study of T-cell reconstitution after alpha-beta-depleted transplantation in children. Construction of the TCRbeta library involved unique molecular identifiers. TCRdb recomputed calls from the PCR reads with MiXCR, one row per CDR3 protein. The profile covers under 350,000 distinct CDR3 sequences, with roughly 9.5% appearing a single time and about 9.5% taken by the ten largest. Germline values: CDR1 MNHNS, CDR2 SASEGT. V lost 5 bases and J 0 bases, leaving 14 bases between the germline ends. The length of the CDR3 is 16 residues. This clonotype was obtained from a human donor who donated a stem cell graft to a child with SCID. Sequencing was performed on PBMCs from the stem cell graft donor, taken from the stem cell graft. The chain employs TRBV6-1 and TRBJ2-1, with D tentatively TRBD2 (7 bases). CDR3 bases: TGTGCCAGCAGTATCGGGGGGCTCCACTCCTACAATGAGCAGTTCTTC. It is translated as CASSIGGLHSYNEQFF.